This TCR beta chain was observed in a study of cytomegalovirus exposure and HLA in healthy donors. Some clones are missing from TCRdb's copy, which holds only in-frame ones; the method was immunoSEQ multiplex PCR. This sample has about 240,000 clones, with around 86% found just once. V shed 1 base, J shed 11 bases, and the junction held 5 bases outside the gene matches. CDR3 size: 13 residues. The germline V gene has CDR1 LNHDA and CDR2 SQIVND (reference sequence). The J gene is TRBJ1-5, the V gene TRBV19; 7 bases match TRBD1. Sequencing was carried out using PBMCs. The sequence came from a woman in her twenties or thirties in good health and CMV-seropositive. CDR3 bases: TGTGCCAGTAGTATAGGGACAGGTACGGCCCAGCATTTT. Its protein product is CASSIGTGTAQHF.